This paragraph covers one TCR beta chain sequence. Its matching antigen is unknown. With 60 Vbeta and 13 Jbeta primers, the PCR was carried out. Method: immunoSEQ multiplex PCR; TCRdb's copy keeps in-frame clones and lacks some. The sample records about 120,000 clones, over 60% being singletons. The data are from a study of cytomegalovirus exposure and HLA in healthy donors. Overall study findings and caveats: Several of the most significant clusters were apparently associated with common viral pathogens in a later analysis. Earlier analysis yielded a pattern in which most TCR beta V segments were productive about 90% or about 30% of the time.

Trimming took off 3 bases at V and 0 bases at J, with 6 bases between the two ends. The CDR3 spans 13 residues. CDR1 is SGHTS and CDR2 is YDEGEE in the germline V gene. Participants comprised healthy donors of bone marrow. Donors were nominally healthy when sampled, though unrecorded immune exposures were likely. The sequencing sample was made of PBMCs. This receptor was identified in a woman younger than 45 in good health and CMV-seropositive. This chain links TRBV5-8 with TRBJ1-1; perhaps TRBD1 as D (5 bases). CDR3 sequence reads: CASSSTVNTEAFF. CDR3 sequence (DNA): TGTGCCAGCAGCTCGACAGTGAACACTGAAGCTTTCTTT. Full variable domain (missing parts from reference TRBV5-8 and TRBJ1-1): EAGVTQSPTHLIKTRGQQATLRCSPISGHTSVYWYQQALGLGLQFLLWYDEGEERNRGNFPPRFSGRQFPNYSSELNVNALELEDSALYLCASSSTVNTEAFFGQGTRLTVV.